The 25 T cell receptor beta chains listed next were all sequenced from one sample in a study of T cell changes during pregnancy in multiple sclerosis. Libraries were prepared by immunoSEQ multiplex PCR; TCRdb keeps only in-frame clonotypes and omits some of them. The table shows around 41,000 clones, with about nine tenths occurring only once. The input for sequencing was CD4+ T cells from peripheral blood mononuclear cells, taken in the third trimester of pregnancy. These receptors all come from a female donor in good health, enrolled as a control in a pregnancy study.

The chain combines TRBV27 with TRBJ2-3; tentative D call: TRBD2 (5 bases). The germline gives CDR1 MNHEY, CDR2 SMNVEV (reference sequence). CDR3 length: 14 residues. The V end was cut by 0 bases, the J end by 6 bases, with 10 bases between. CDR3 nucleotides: TGTGCCAGCAGTTTATCGGGAGCCGAGGATACGCAGTATTTT. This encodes CASSLSGAEDTQYF.

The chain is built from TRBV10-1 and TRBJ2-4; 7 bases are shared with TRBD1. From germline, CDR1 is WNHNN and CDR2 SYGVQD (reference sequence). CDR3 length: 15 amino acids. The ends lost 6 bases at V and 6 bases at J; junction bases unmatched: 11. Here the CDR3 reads CASSVIRDSGNIQYF. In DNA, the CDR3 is TGCGCCAGCAGCGTGATCCGGGACAGTGGAAACATTCAGTACTTC.

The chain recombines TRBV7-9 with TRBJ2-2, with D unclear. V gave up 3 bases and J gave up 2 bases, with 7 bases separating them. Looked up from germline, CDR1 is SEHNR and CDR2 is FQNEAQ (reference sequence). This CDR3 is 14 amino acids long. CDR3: CASSLRRNTGELFF. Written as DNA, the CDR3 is TGTGCCAGCAGCTTGAGGAGAAACACCGGGGAGCTGTTTTTT.

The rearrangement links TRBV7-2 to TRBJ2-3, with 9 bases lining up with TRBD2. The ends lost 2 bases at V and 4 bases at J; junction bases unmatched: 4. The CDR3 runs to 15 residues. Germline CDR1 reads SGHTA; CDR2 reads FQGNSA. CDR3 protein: CASSLRLAGSDTQYF. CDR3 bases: TGTGCCAGCAGCTTAAGGCTAGCGGGGTCAGATACGCAGTATTTT.

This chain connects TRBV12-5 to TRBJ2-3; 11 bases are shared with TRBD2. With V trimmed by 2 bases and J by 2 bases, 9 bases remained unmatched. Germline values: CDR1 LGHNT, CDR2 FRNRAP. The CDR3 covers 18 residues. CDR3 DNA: TGTGCTAGTGGTTTGCCTCGACTGACTAGCGGGGTCACAGATACGCAGTATTTT. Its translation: CASGLPRLTSGVTDTQYF.

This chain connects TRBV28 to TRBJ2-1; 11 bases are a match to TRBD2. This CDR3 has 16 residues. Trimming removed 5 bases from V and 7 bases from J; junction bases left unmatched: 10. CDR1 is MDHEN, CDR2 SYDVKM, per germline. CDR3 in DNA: TGTGCCAGCAGTCGCCTTAGCGGGAGGGCCGGTAATGAGCAGTTCTTC. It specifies CASSRLSGRAGNEQFF.

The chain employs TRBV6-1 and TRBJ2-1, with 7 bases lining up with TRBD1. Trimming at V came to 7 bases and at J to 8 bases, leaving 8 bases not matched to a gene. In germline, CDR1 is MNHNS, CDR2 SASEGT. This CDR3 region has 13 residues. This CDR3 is CASIPGRGYEQFF. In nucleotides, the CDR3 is TGTGCCAGCATTCCCGGCAGGGGGTATGAGCAGTTCTTC.

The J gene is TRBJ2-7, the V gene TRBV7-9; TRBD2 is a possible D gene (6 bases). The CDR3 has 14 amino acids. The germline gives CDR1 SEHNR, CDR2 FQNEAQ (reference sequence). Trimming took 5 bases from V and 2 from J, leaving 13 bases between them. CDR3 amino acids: CASSPYGGTYEQYF. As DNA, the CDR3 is TGTGCCAGCAGCCCCTATGGGGGGACCTACGAGCAGTACTTC.

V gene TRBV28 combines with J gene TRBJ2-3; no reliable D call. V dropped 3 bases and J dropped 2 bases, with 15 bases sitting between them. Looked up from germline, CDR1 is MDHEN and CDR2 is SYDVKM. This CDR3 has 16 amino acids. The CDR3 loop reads CASSFTRNYLTDTQYF. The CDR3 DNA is TGTGCCAGCAGTTTTACGCGCAACTACCTCACAGATACGCAGTATTTT.

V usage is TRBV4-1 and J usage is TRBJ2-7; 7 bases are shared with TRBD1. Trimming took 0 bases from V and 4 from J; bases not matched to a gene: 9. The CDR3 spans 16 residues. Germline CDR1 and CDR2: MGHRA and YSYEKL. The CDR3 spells CASSQDEGQATYEQYF. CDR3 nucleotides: TGCGCCAGCAGCCAAGACGAAGGACAGGCTACGTACGAGCAGTACTTC.

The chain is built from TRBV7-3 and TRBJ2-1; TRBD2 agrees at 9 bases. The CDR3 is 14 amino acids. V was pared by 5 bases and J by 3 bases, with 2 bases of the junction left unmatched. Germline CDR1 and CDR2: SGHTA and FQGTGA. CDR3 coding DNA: TGTGCCAGCAGCAAAGCGGGGGGCTACAATGAGCAGTTCTTC. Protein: CASSKAGGYNEQFF.

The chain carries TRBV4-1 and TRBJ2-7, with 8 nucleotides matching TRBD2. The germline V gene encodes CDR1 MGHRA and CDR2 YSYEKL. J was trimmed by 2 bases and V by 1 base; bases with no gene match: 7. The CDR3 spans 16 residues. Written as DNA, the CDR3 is TGCGCCAGCAGCCAAGTAGCGGGGCAAGGGGCCTACGAGCAGTACTTC. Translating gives CASSQVAGQGAYEQYF.

CDR3 sequence: CASSQREAFF. In DNA, the CDR3 is TGTGCCAGCAGCCAGCGGGAAGCTTTCTTT. The chain links TRBV16 to TRBJ1-1, with D hard to call. Trimming took off 3 bases at V and 8 bases at J, with 4 bases between the two ends. This CDR3 is 10 amino acids long. Per the germline V gene, CDR1 is KGHSY and CDR2 is FQNENV.

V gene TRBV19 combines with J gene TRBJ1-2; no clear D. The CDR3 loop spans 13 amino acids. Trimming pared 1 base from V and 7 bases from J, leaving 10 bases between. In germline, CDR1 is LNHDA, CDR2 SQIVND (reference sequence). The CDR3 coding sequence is TGTGCCAGTAGTATAGGCGAAGGGAGTGGCTACACCTTC. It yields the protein CASSIGEGSGYTF.

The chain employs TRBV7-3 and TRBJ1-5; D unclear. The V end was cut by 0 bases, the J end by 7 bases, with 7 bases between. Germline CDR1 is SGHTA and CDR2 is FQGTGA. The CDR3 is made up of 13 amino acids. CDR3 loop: CASSLTREQPQHF. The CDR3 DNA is TGTGCCAGCAGCTTAACCCGGGAGCAGCCCCAGCATTTT.

CDR3 region: CASSVGGTQETQYF. CDR3 DNA sequence: TGTGCCAGCAGCGTAGGTGGCACCCAAGAGACCCAGTACTTC. The V gene is TRBV9, the J gene TRBJ2-5, with D uncertain. Trimming removed 0 bases from V and 1 base from J, with 7 bases in between. The CDR3 loop spans 14 amino acids. Germline assignment: CDR1 SGDLS and CDR2 YYNGEE.

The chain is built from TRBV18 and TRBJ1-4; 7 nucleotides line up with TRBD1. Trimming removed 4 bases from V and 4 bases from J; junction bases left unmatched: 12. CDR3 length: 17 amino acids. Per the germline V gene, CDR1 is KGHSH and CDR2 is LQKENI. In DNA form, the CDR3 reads TGTGCCAGCTCACAACTGCCGACAGGGATGGGTAATGAAAAACTGTTTTTT. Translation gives CASSQLPTGMGNEKLFF.

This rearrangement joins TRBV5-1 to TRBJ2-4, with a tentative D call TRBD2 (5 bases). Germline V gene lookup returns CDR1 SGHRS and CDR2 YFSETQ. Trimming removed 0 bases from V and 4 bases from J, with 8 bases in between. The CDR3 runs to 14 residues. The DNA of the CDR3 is TGCGCCAGCAGCTTGGCCCGAGGGAAAAACATTCAGTACTTC. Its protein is CASSLARGKNIQYF.

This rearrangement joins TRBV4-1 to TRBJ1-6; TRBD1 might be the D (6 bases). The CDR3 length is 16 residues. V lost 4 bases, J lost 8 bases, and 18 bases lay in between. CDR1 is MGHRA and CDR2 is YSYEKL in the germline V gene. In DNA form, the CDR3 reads TGCGCCAGCAGCCCCGGTTACAGGGTTTCAGATTCACCCCTCCACTTT. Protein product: CASSPGYRVSDSPLHF.

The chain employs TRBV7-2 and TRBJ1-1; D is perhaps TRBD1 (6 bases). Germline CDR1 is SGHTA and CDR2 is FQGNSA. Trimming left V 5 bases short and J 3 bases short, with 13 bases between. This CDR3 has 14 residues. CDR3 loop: CASSLQGGDTEAFF. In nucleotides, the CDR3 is TGTGCCAGCAGCCTACAGGGTGGAGACACTGAAGCTTTCTTT.

The CDR3 DNA is TGCGCCAGCAGCTTGGGGGGACAGCTATATGGCTACACCTTC. Its protein is CASSLGGQLYGYTF. The chain has TRBV5-1 and TRBJ1-2; TRBD1 aligns across 7 bases. CDR1 and CDR2 (germline): SGHRS, YFSETQ. The CDR3 runs 14 residues. Losses at the gene ends were 0 bases for V and 5 bases for J; bases not matched to a gene: 4.

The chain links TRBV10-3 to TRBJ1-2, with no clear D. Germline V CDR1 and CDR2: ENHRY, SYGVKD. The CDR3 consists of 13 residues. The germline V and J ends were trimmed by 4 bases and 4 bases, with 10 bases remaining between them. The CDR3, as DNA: TGTGCCATCAGTGGGCAGAATCTCTATGGCTACACCTTC. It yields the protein CAISGQNLYGYTF.

The CDR3 here is CAISEDGGRGLLIGTGELFF. The CDR3 coding sequence is TGTGCCATCAGTGAGGACGGGGGGAGGGGACTTTTGATTGGAACCGGGGAGCTGTTTTTT. The rearrangement joins TRBV10-3 to TRBJ2-2; 7 bases agree with TRBD2. CDR1 is ENHRY, CDR2 SYGVKD, per germline. The CDR3 runs to 20 residues. The V and J ends lost 2 bases and 5 bases, in that order; junction bases with no gene match: 20.

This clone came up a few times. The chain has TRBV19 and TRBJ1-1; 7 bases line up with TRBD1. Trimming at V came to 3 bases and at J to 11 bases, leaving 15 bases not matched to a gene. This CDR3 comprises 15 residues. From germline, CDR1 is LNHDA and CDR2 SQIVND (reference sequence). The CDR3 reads CASSIKPGQRGGAFF. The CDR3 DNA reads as TGTGCCAGTAGTATTAAACCGGGACAGCGAGGTGGGGCTTTCTTT.

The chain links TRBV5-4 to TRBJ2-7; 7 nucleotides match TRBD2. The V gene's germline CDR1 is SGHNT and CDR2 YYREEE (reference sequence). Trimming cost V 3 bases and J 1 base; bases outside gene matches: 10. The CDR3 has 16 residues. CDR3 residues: CASSSPRTSLSYEQYF. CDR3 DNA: TGTGCCAGCAGCTCACCAAGGACTAGTTTATCCTACGAGCAGTACTTC.